The 21 T cell receptor beta chains in this list originate from one sample, sequenced in a study. TCRdb reanalysed the 5' RACE reads using MiXCR and keeps one entry per CDR3 protein. The sample lists thousands of distinct CDR3 sequences, just over 70% occurring once. Sequenced input: naive CD4+ T cells sorted from blood. Subset reported: naive CD4+ T cells, CD4+CD45RA+CD25-. Receptors were obtained from a female donor with breast cancer.

This clonotype was recorded a few times. The chain couples TRBV4-2 to TRBJ2-1, with 13 bases lining up with TRBD2. Germline V gene data show CDR1 as LGHNA and CDR2 as YNFKEQ. The CDR3 consists of 15 residues. The V and J ends lost 0 bases and 10 bases, in that order; junction bases with no gene match: 3. The CDR3 here is CASSQEEGLAGEQFF. The CDR3 nucleotides are TGTGCCAGCAGCCAAGAGGAGGGACTAGCGGGGGAGCAGTTCTTC.

The genes are TRBV6-5 and TRBJ2-3; no firm D call. V lost 5 bases, J lost 11 bases, and 11 bases lay in between. Germline V gives CDR1 MNHEY, CDR2 SVGAGI. The CDR3 contains 11 residues. This CDR3 is CASSDRLRQYF. In DNA form, the CDR3 reads TGTGCCAGCAGTGACCGTCTAAGGCAGTATTTT.

The chain is built from TRBV4-1 and TRBJ1-4, with 9 bases that match TRBD1. Germline V gives CDR1 MGHRA, CDR2 YSYEKL. After removal of 7 bases from V and 4 bases from J, the junction contained 4 bases not matched to a gene. The CDR3 consists of 14 residues. CDR3 DNA sequence: TGCGCCAGCATGGACAGGGGCAATAATGAAAAACTGTTTTTT. It translates to CASMDRGNNEKLFF.

The V gene is TRBV7-2, the J gene TRBJ1-2, with a possible D match to TRBD1 (5 bases). CDR3 size: 13 residues. The germline V and J ends were trimmed by 6 bases and 3 bases, with 11 bases remaining between them. Germline V gives CDR1 SGHTA, CDR2 FQGNSA. The CDR3 coding sequence is TGTGCCAGCAGTCCCGCCAGGGACTATGGCTACACCTTC. The encoded protein is CASSPARDYGYTF.

The chain joins TRBV7-6 to TRBJ1-2, with 9 nucleotides matching TRBD1. The CDR3 is made up of 15 amino acids. CDR1 and CDR2 (germline): SGHVS, FNYEAQ. The V segment lost 1 base and the J segment 7 bases; nucleotides outside the gene matches: 7. The DNA for the CDR3 is TGTGCCAGCAGCTTAGAGGGGACAGGGACGACTGGCTACACCTTC. Translation gives CASSLEGTGTTGYTF. The whole variable domain, remainder taken from reference TRBV7-6 and TRBJ1-2, is GAGVSQSPRYKVTKRGQDVALRCDPISGHVSLYWYRQALGQGPEFLTYFNYEAQQDKSGLPNDRFSAERPEGSISTLTIQRTEQRDSAMYRCASSLEGTGTTGYTFGSGTRLTVV.

By sample share, this clonotype is large. The chain has TRBV5-1 and TRBJ2-5, with 10 bases lining up with TRBD1. Per germline, CDR1 SGHRS and CDR2 YFSETQ. The junction had 5 bases not matched to a gene; V was cut back by 6 bases and J by 0 bases. This CDR3 is built from 15 residues. The CDR3 is CASTSGQGNQETQYF. CDR3 nucleotides: TGCGCCAGCACTTCGGGACAGGGGAACCAAGAGACCCAGTACTTC.

The chain recombines TRBV20-1 with TRBJ2-7, with TRBD2 matching over 7 bases. The CDR3 contains 15 residues. V shed 5 bases, J shed 0 bases, and the junction held 10 bases outside the gene matches. The V gene's germline CDR1 is DFQATT and CDR2 SNEGSKA (reference sequence). CDR3 residues: CSALGFGGGSYEQYF. The CDR3 region has the DNA TGCAGTGCTCTAGGTTTCGGCGGGGGCTCCTACGAGCAGTACTTC.

This chain links TRBV6-5 with TRBJ2-1, with 10 bases matching TRBD1. This CDR3 region has 14 residues. The ends lost 6 bases at V and 9 bases at J; junction bases unmatched: 8. CDR1 MNHEY and CDR2 SVGAGI come from the germline V gene. The CDR3 loop reads CASSSRDRGGEQFF. The CDR3 DNA reads as TGTGCCAGCAGCTCCCGGGACAGGGGTGGTGAGCAGTTCTTC.

In this sample, this clonotype turned up a few times. V and J are TRBV9 and TRBJ2-1, with 9 bases that match TRBD1. The V gene's germline CDR1 is SGDLS and CDR2 YYNGEE. The V and J ends lost 4 bases and 7 bases, in that order; junction bases with no gene match: 6. The CDR3 has 14 amino acids. The CDR3 DNA follows: TGTGCCAGCAGCCCGACAGGGGGGATGAATGAGCAGTTCTTC. Residues: CASSPTGGMNEQFF.

The chain links TRBV7-3 to TRBJ2-1; D possibly corresponds to TRBD1 (6 bases). Germline values: CDR1 SGHTA, CDR2 FQGTGA. The germline V and J ends were trimmed by 3 bases and 9 bases, with 9 bases remaining between them. The CDR3 is 12 amino acids. CDR3 DNA: TGTGCCAGCAGCTTCAGGGGTAGTGAGCAGTTCTTC. Its protein product is CASSFRGSEQFF.

This clonotype was detected only once. The CDR3 region has the DNA TGTGCCAGCAGCTTGTCGGAACACAATGAGCAGTTCTTC. Translating gives CASSLSEHNEQFF. The J gene is TRBJ2-1, the V gene TRBV5-5, with D hard to call. Germline loops: CDR1 SGHKS, CDR2 YYEKEE (reference sequence). The length of the CDR3 is 13 residues. V was pared by 1 base and J by 5 bases, with 7 bases between.

V is TRBV20-1 and J is TRBJ2-1; D uncertain. The CDR3 is made up of 14 amino acids. Trimming took 2 bases from V and 12 from J, leaving 20 bases between them. Germline V gene lookup returns CDR1 DFQATT and CDR2 SNEGSKA (reference sequence). CDR3 protein: CSARSRSPGSVQFF. CDR3 coding DNA: TGCAGTGCTAGAAGTCGATCTCCCGGATCTGTGCAGTTCTTC.

Concerning this clonotype: A junction boundary mismatches the germline segment, possibly from a read error. The chain joins TRBV10-3 to TRBJ2-1; unclear D gene. The germline V gene encodes CDR1 ENHRY and CDR2 SYGVKD. The CDR3 loop spans 14 amino acids. The CDR3 spells CASSDFGSYNEQFF. The CDR3 coding sequence is TGCGCCAGCAGTGACTTCGGCTCCTACAATGAGCAGTTCTTC.

The chain carries TRBV11-2 and TRBJ1-2; maybe TRBD1 (5 bases). The V and J ends lost 3 bases and 7 bases respectively, with 18 bases between them. This CDR3 is 15 amino acids long. Germline-derived CDR1 and CDR2 are SGHAT and FQNNGV. CDR3 residues: CASSFGTPNRGGYTF. CDR3 bases: TGTGCCAGCAGCTTCGGGACTCCGAACCGAGGTGGCTACACCTTC.

The rearrangement uses TRBV5-1 and TRBJ2-7; tentatively, D is TRBD1 (5 bases). Per the germline V gene, CDR1 is SGHRS and CDR2 is YFSETQ. The V end lost 6 bases, the J end lost 1 base, and 14 bases lay between the germline ends. The CDR3 sequence is 14 residues long. CDR3 in amino acids: CASMQGSASYEQYF. The CDR3 bases are TGCGCCAGCATGCAGGGCAGTGCATCCTACGAGCAGTACTTC.

This rearrangement joins TRBV5-1 to TRBJ2-3, with unresolved D. CDR1 SGHRS and CDR2 YFSETQ come from the germline V gene. The CDR3 totals 12 residues. Between the trimmed V and J ends, which lost 4 bases and 7 bases, there was a span of 10 bases. CDR3 protein: CASSLPGHTQYF. DNA of the CDR3: TGCGCCAGCAGCCTACCGGGCCATACGCAGTATTTT.

Comments on this clonotype: No DNA is shown, since the ends of the CDR3 on it are uncertain; the CDR3 is the one TCRdb lists. This chain connects TRBV29-1 to TRBJ2-3; the DNA was not compared with TRBD2, the D call given in the table. The V gene's germline CDR1 is SQVTM and CDR2 ANQGSEA. Including both end residues, the CDR3 is 14 amino acids long. CDR3: CSVVGAGNTDTQYF.

The rearrangement uses TRBV6-1 and TRBJ1-2, with D unresolved. The germline V gene encodes CDR1 MNHNS and CDR2 SASEGT. Trimming shortened V by 8 bases and J by 8 bases, and 12 bases separated the two germline ends. The CDR3 contains 11 residues. This chain's CDR3 is CASGRIEGYTF. The CDR3 region has the DNA TGTGCCAGCGGGCGAATAGAGGGCTACACCTTC.

The chain joins TRBV6-5 to TRBJ2-7, with TRBD1 as a possible D gene (6 bases). The CDR3 has 15 amino acids. Between the trimmed V and J ends, which lost 6 bases and 0 bases, there was a span of 15 bases. CDR1 and CDR2 from the germline V gene are MNHEY and SVGAGI. The CDR3 nucleotides read TGTGCCAGCAGGCAGACAGTGGACAGCTCCTACGAGCAGTACTTC. Protein: CASRQTVDSSYEQYF.

V is TRBV4-1 and J is TRBJ2-4; D may be TRBD1 (5 bases). Germline CDR1 and CDR2: MGHRA and YSYEKL. Trimming cost V 3 bases and J 7 bases, with 19 bases left between them. The CDR3 is 16 amino acids. The CDR3 DNA is TGCGCCAGCAGCCACAACTTTGGGGCTAAGATGAACATTCAGTACTTC. It encodes CASSHNFGAKMNIQYF.

The gene calls are TRBV10-2 and TRBJ1-5; no clear D gene. Trimming pared 3 bases from V and 0 bases from J, leaving 3 bases between. The CDR3 consists of 13 residues. Germline V gene sequence: CDR1 WSHSY, CDR2 SAAADI. CDR3 region: CASSDYSNQPQHF. The CDR3 DNA sequence: TGCGCCAGCAGTGATTATAGCAATCAGCCCCAGCATTTT.